This T cell receptor beta chain stems from a study of blood T cell repertoires in COVID-19. The wider study: T cells, B-cell-depleted T cells, or PBMCs supplied cDNA or gDNA.

Clones were sequenced by immunoSEQ multiplex PCR, and TCRdb holds only the in-frame ones, with some missing. The sample comprises 200,000 to 250,000 clones, approximately 85% of which are singletons, and about 8.2% rests with the top ten. Participants reported their clinical history, and cohort assignment relied on those reports. The CDR3 runs to 14 residues. Germline lookup yields CDR1 SQVTM and CDR2 ANQGSEA. V shed 6 bases and J 5 bases; nucleotides not matched to a gene: 9. Source material: PBMCs or T cells enriched from blood (not recorded which). This TCR derives from a woman in her 50s with acute COVID-19. The chain has TRBV29-1 and TRBJ1-2; 10 bases match TRBD1. The CDR3, as DNA: TGCAGCGTCGAAAGGACAGGGGGGAGGTATGGCTACACCTTC. It specifies CSVERTGGRYGYTF.